Listed here are 2 T cell receptor beta chains from one sample, sequenced in a study of cytomegalovirus exposure and HLA in healthy donors. The PCR made use of 60 Vbeta and 13 Jbeta primers. Libraries were prepared by immunoSEQ multiplex PCR; TCRdb keeps only in-frame clonotypes and omits some of them. Here the sample spans approximately 210,000 clones, around four fifths being singletons. Sequencing was performed on PBMCs. All receptors come from a woman aged 45-65 years in good health and CMV-seropositive.

A word on this clone: This specimen includes other DNA sequences encoding the same CDR3. This rearrangement joins TRBV6-1 to TRBJ1-1; maybe TRBD1 (5 bases). Germline CDR1 MNHNS, CDR2 SASEGT. The V gene lost 0 bases and the J gene lost 3 bases, with 5 bases spanning the gap. The CDR3 sequence is 13 residues long. In nucleotides, the CDR3 is TGTGCCAGCAGTGAAGCCAGGGACACTGAAGCTTTCTTT. Translated, it gives CASSEARDTEAFF.

V is TRBV30 and J is TRBJ2-1; weak D call: TRBD2 (5 bases). The CDR3 runs to 14 residues. Between the trimmed V and J ends, which lost 4 bases and 3 bases, there was a span of 13 bases. Germline V gives CDR1 GTSNPN, CDR2 SVGIG (reference sequence). The CDR3 region has the DNA TGTGCCTGGAATAAAGGCAGCGGCTACAATGAGCAGTTCTTC. Translation gives CAWNKGSGYNEQFF.